The 4 T cell receptor beta chains given below trace back to one sample, sequenced in a study of tumor-infiltrating lymphocytes in localized non-small cell lung cancer. Clones were read by immunoSEQ multiplex PCR, and TCRdb kept only the in-frame ones, dropping some. This table has about 6,400 clones, 55% to 75% appearing once. Material: lung tumor tissue. The source is a human donor with non-small cell lung cancer.

This clone was observed a few times. The chain is built from TRBV6-4 and TRBJ2-3; D possibly uses TRBD1 or TRBD2 (6 bases each). Germline lookup yields CDR1 MRHNA and CDR2 SNTAGT. The CDR3 spans 16 residues. Trimming stripped 0 bases from V and 1 base from J, with 11 bases between. The CDR3 nucleotides read TGTGCCAGCAGTGACTCAGGGGGGAGCGGCACAGATACGCAGTATTTT. It encodes CASSDSGGSGTDTQYF.

This clone was counted between two and nine times. The V gene is TRBV5-1, the J gene TRBJ1-1; D perhaps matches TRBD1 (5 bases). V lost 0 bases to trimming and J lost 0 bases, with 9 bases between them. This CDR3 is built from 15 residues. CDR1 is SGHRS, CDR2 YFSETQ, per germline. The CDR3 loop is CASSLGGGVNTEAFF. As DNA, the CDR3 is TGCGCCAGCAGCTTGGGGGGCGGGGTGAACACTGAAGCTTTCTTT.

The chain couples TRBV9 to TRBJ1-3; D perhaps matches TRBD1 (5 bases). V gave up 4 bases and J gave up 0 bases, with 11 bases separating them. This CDR3 is 15 amino acids long. Per germline, CDR1 SGDLS and CDR2 YYNGEE. The CDR3 here is CASSSRADSGNTIYF. For the CDR3, the DNA is TGTGCCAGCAGCAGCAGGGCAGACTCTGGAAACACCATATATTTT.

The J gene is TRBJ1-1, the V gene TRBV19; TRBD1 aligns across 9 bases. The CDR3 runs to 14 residues. Germline CDR1 reads LNHDA; CDR2 reads SQIVND (reference sequence). V was pared by 4 bases and J by 0 bases, with 0 bases of the junction left unmatched. For the CDR3, the DNA is TGTGCCAGTAGTAGGACAGGGGTGAACACTGAAGCTTTCTTT. The encoded protein is CASSRTGVNTEAFF.